The 8 T cell receptor beta chains reported below all come from one sample, sequenced in a study of blood T cell repertoires in COVID-19. Repertoires were generated with immunoSEQ multiplex PCR, while TCRdb's copy carries only in-frame clones and drops some. The sample records about 490,000 clones, approximately 85% being singletons. The sequencing input was peripheral blood. The receptor source for this set is a human donor in a cohort sampled during active COVID-19.

This chain uses TRBV4-3 with TRBJ2-7; the match to TRBD2 covers 13 bases. This CDR3 region has 18 residues. Germline V lookup: CDR1 LGHNA, CDR2 YSLEER. The V gene end was trimmed by 0 bases and the J gene end by 1 base; junction bases not matched to a gene: 6. CDR3 in amino acids: CASSQDRGTSGKSYEQYF. CDR3 nucleotide sequence: TGCGCCAGCAGCCAAGATAGAGGGACTAGCGGGAAATCCTACGAGCAGTACTTC.

The V call is TRBV7-8, the J call TRBJ1-4, with D possibly TRBD1 on 5 matching bases. V lost 7 bases and J 3 bases, leaving 6 bases between the germline ends. The CDR3 runs to 12 residues. CDR1 and CDR2 from the germline V gene are SGHVS and FQNEAQ. CDR3 bases: TGTGCCAGCAAGGGGCCTAATGAAAAACTGTTTTTT. Encoded protein: CASKGPNEKLFF.

This clone appeared once. The gene calls are TRBV7-3 and TRBJ2-3, with TRBD2 matching over 8 bases. CDR1 SGHTA and CDR2 FQGTGA come from the germline V gene. The CDR3 has 15 amino acids. The V segment lost 2 bases and the J segment 4 bases; nucleotides outside the gene matches: 5. The CDR3 DNA reads TGTGCCAGCAGCTTACGAGCGGGAGTCTCAGATACGCAGTATTTT. Protein sequence: CASSLRAGVSDTQYF.

This chain joins TRBV5-1 and TRBJ2-1, with 10 bases lining up with TRBD2. Trimming took 0 bases from V and 9 from J; bases not matched to a gene: 6. CDR1 SGHRS and CDR2 YFSETQ come from the germline V gene. CDR3 length: 15 residues. CDR3 sequence reads: CASSLEGTSATEQFF. CDR3 nucleotides: TGCGCCAGCAGCTTGGAAGGGACTAGCGCGACTGAGCAGTTCTTC.

This clone was found once. The rearrangement links TRBV5-6 to TRBJ1-1, with D perhaps TRBD1 (5 bases). Germline CDR1 and CDR2: SGHDT and YYEEEE. This CDR3 has 15 residues. V was trimmed by 3 bases and J by 0 bases, leaving 12 bases between them. This CDR3 is CASSWGDRLNTEAFF. CDR3 bases: TGTGCCAGCAGCTGGGGGGACCGCCTGAACACTGAAGCTTTCTTT.

The V and J genes are TRBV3-1 (or the pseudogene TRBV3-2) and TRBJ2-1; 8 bases are a match to TRBD2. V dropped 7 bases and J dropped 4; count of bases not matched to a gene: 15. The CDR3 totals 17 residues. Germline V gene sequence: CDR1 LGHDT, CDR2 YNNKEL (reference sequence). The CDR3 sequence is CASTLKLSGSSYNEQFF. As DNA, the CDR3 is TGTGCCAGCACCCTAAAACTCAGCGGGAGTTCTTACAATGAGCAGTTCTTC.

V gene TRBV11-3 combines with J gene TRBJ2-1; 15 nucleotides match TRBD2. The J segment lost 9 bases and the V segment lost 5 bases, leaving 11 bases of the junction unmatched. Germline assignment: CDR1 SGHNT and CDR2 YENEEA. This CDR3 is built from 17 residues. CDR3 sequence: CASSMGGGLAGGGEQFF. For the CDR3, the DNA is TGTGCCAGCAGCATGGGGGGGGGACTAGCGGGAGGAGGTGAGCAGTTCTTC. The whole variable domain, filled in from reference TRBV11-3 and TRBJ2-1, reads EAGVVQSPRYKIIEKKQPVAFWCNPISGHNTLYWYLQNLGQGPELLIRYENEEAVDDSQLPKDRFSAERLKGVDSTLKIQPAELGDSAVYLCASSMGGGLAGGGEQFFGPGTRLTVL.

The gene calls are TRBV3-1 (or the pseudogene TRBV3-2) and TRBJ2-1, with 10 bases lining up with TRBD1. The CDR3 is 15 residues long. Germline V CDR1 and CDR2: LGHDT, YNNKEL (reference sequence). Trimming took 4 bases from V and 7 from J; bases not matched to a gene: 7. The DNA for the CDR3 is TGTGCCAGCAGCCTGACGACAGGGGGCGGGAATGAGCAGTTCTTC. Its translation is CASSLTTGGGNEQFF.